Below are 21 T cell receptor beta chains sequenced from a single sample in a study of shared clonotypes between healthy human individuals. Assay used: immunoSEQ multiplex PCR; TCRdb lists only in-frame clones, some missing. The table includes 2 million to 2.5 million clones, under 95% detected once. The sequenced sample consisted of naive CD4+ T cells from PBMCs. The subset denotes: CD45RA+ positively selected. The receptors come from a young man in good health. Some clones in this sample may be carry-over from other donors' samples.

This clone was observed a single time. V usage is TRBV5-4 and J usage is TRBJ1-5, with TRBD1 identical over 9 bases. Germline CDR1 SGHNT, CDR2 YYREEE (reference sequence). With V trimmed by 2 bases and J by 3 bases, 6 bases remained unmatched. The CDR3 totals 16 residues. The CDR3 region is CASSLQGARVNQPQHF. For the CDR3, the DNA is TGTGCCAGCAGCTTACAGGGGGCTCGAGTCAATCAGCCCCAGCATTTT.

In its sample, this clone was seen once. This sequence joins TRBV12-5 and TRBJ2-1; 7 bases match TRBD2. The J segment lost 8 bases and the V segment lost 4 bases, leaving 5 bases of the junction unmatched. The germline gives CDR1 LGHNT, CDR2 FRNRAP. The CDR3 is 13 amino acids. Here the CDR3 reads CASGSRLADEQFF. The CDR3 bases are TGTGCTAGTGGTTCCAGACTAGCCGATGAGCAGTTCTTC.

The genes are TRBV29-1 and TRBJ2-5; TRBD1 is a possible D gene (5 bases). The germline CDR1 and CDR2 sequences are SQVTM and ANQGSEA. The CDR3 has 11 amino acids. Trimming took 6 bases from V and 2 from J, leaving 7 bases between them. The CDR3 loop is CSVRQQETQYF. The CDR3 nucleotides read TGCAGCGTCAGACAGCAAGAGACCCAGTACTTC.

The table lists this clone with a count of one. The V gene is TRBV19, the J gene TRBJ2-7; unclear D gene. Looked up from germline, CDR1 is LNHDA and CDR2 is SQIVND (reference sequence). The CDR3 consists of 12 residues. With 2 bases removed from V and 7 bases from J, the gap between germline ends came to 9 bases. CDR3 sequence (DNA): TGTGCCAGTAGTATACAGGATGGAGAGCAGTACTTC. Protein sequence: CASSIQDGEQYF.

V and J are TRBV2 and TRBJ2-5; the D gene could be TRBD1 or TRBD2 (6 bases each). With the DNA end fitting TRBJ2-7 better, the J assignment may be wrong. This CDR3 is 14 amino acids long. Germline-derived CDR1 and CDR2 are SNHLY and FYNNEI. CDR3 protein: CASSARGHSYEQYF. The CDR3 DNA sequence: TGTGCCAGCAGTGCGCGGGGACACTCCTACGAGCAGTACTTC.

J is TRBJ1-1 and V is TRBV7-3; D may be TRBD1 (5 bases). The CDR3 runs to 14 residues. CDR1 and CDR2 (germline): SGHTA, FQGTGA. V lost 2 bases and J lost 1, with 8 bases in between. The CDR3 sequence is CASSLQDKNTEAFF. CDR3 nucleotide sequence: TGTGCCAGCAGCTTACAGGACAAGAACACTGAAGCTTTCTTT.

The rearrangement joins TRBV29-1 to TRBJ2-5; TRBD2 aligns across 7 bases. V gave up 3 bases and J gave up 0 bases; unmatched junction bases: 1. The CDR3 spans 13 residues. Germline-derived CDR1 and CDR2 are SQVTM and ANQGSEA. CDR3 nucleotide sequence: TGCAGCGTTGAGCGGGAGTACCAAGAGACCCAGTACTTC. Translation gives CSVEREYQETQYF.

V usage is TRBV4-1 and J usage is TRBJ1-5; D remains unclear. This CDR3 region has 13 residues. The V gene lost 1 base and the J gene lost 4 bases, with 5 bases spanning the gap. Germline V gene sequence: CDR1 MGHRA, CDR2 YSYEKL. CDR3 nucleotide sequence: TGCGCCAGCAGCCAAGCTTTGAATCAGCCCCAGCATTTT. Protein sequence: CASSQALNQPQHF.

The chain joins TRBV18 to TRBJ1-4, with TRBD1 identical over 7 bases. V was clipped by 5 bases and J by 3 bases; unmatched bases: 9. CDR1 KGHSH and CDR2 LQKENI come from the germline V gene. The CDR3 contains 16 residues. CDR3 DNA sequence: TGTGCCAGCTCATCGAGTATACAGGGGTCTAATGAAAAACTGTTTTTT. It yields the protein CASSSSIQGSNEKLFF.

The chain carries TRBV28 and TRBJ2-7, with TRBD1 matching 11 bases. The J segment lost 9 bases and the V segment lost 8 bases, leaving 12 bases of the junction unmatched. The CDR3 has 14 residues. Germline V CDR1 and CDR2: MDHEN, SYDVKM. The CDR3 here is CASGTGQGALGQYF. Written as DNA, the CDR3 is TGTGCCAGCGGTACCGGACAGGGGGCTTTAGGGCAGTACTTC.

This sequence joins TRBV28 and TRBJ2-1, with TRBD2 matching over 11 bases. V lost 4 bases, J lost 6 bases, and 11 bases stayed unmatched. This CDR3 comprises 17 residues. Germline V gives CDR1 MDHEN, CDR2 SYDVKM. CDR3 DNA sequence: TGTGCCAGCAGTTACCCGGGACTAGCGGCGGGCGGCAATGAGCAGTTCTTC. Its protein product is CASSYPGLAAGGNEQFF. The variable domain in full, completed from reference TRBV28 and TRBJ2-1, reads DVKVTQSSRYLVKRTGEKVFLECVQDMDHENMFWYRQDPGLGLRLIYFSYDVKMKEKGDIPEGYSVSREKKERFSLILESASTNQTSMYLCASSYPGLAAGGNEQFFGPGTRLTVL.

The V call is TRBV6-1, the J call TRBJ1-1; possibly TRBD1 for D (6 bases). From germline, CDR1 is MNHNS and CDR2 SASEGT. V was pared by 4 bases and J by 7 bases, with 16 bases between. CDR3 length: 14 amino acids. CDR3 DNA sequence: TGTGCCAGCAGTGCCCTGGACAGTCGGGTTGAAGCTTTCTTT. Residues: CASSALDSRVEAFF.

The chain combines TRBV30 with TRBJ1-5; 7 nucleotides agree with TRBD1. Germline V CDR1 and CDR2: GTSNPN, SVGIG (reference sequence). Trimming at V came to 5 bases and at J to 1 base, leaving 2 bases not matched to a gene. This CDR3 has 13 amino acids. The chain's CDR3 is CAWAGGSNQPQHF. CDR3 in DNA: TGTGCCTGGGCAGGGGGGAGCAATCAGCCCCAGCATTTT. Filled out from reference TRBV30 and TRBJ1-5, the complete variable domain reads SQTIHQWPATLVQPVGSPLSLECTVEGTSNPNLYWYRQAAGRGLQLLFYSVGIGQISSEVPQNLSASRPQDRQFILSSKKLLLSDSGFYLCAWAGGSNQPQHFGDGTRLSIL.

The chain joins TRBV7-9 to TRBJ2-7; D not resolved. CDR3 size: 15 residues. CDR1 and CDR2 from the germline V gene are SEHNR and FQNEAQ (reference sequence). V lost 0 bases and J lost 2, with 11 bases in between. The CDR3 DNA reads TGTGCCAGCAGCTTAGCAGGACCCACGGCCTACGAGCAGTACTTC. Its protein is CASSLAGPTAYEQYF.

The rearrangement links TRBV6-6 to TRBJ2-7, with 8 positions matching TRBD2. CDR1 and CDR2 from the germline V gene are MNHNY and SVGAGI (reference sequence). There are 16 residues in the CDR3. V gave up 6 bases and J gave up 3 bases; unmatched junction bases: 13. The CDR3, as DNA: TGTGCCAGCAGCCCCCGGGGGGTAGCGGGAATCTACGAGCAGTACTTC. This translates into CASSPRGVAGIYEQYF.

The J gene is TRBJ2-7, the V gene TRBV7-2; the match to TRBD1 covers 7 bases. Per germline, CDR1 SGHTA and CDR2 FQGNSA. The CDR3 extends over 15 amino acids. The V segment lost 5 bases and the J segment 1 base; nucleotides outside the gene matches: 8. CDR3 nucleotides: TGTGCCAGCAGCATCACAGGGGTTAATTCCTACGAGCAGTACTTC. Amino acids: CASSITGVNSYEQYF.

The chain links TRBV29-1 to TRBJ2-5; 7 bases are shared with TRBD1. The CDR3 is 12 residues long. V was clipped by 6 bases and J by 5 bases; unmatched bases: 6. In germline, CDR1 is SQVTM, CDR2 ANQGSEA. The CDR3 DNA sequence: TGCAGCGTCACAGGGGTTTGGGAGACCCAGTACTTC. Amino acid sequence: CSVTGVWETQYF.

The chain links TRBV30 to TRBJ2-5; TRBD2 might be the D (6 bases). The length of the CDR3 is 15 residues. V was clipped by 2 bases and J by 5 bases, with 18 bases between them. Per germline, CDR1 GTSNPN and CDR2 SVGIG (reference sequence). CDR3 nucleotide sequence: TGTGCCTGGAGTAAGTTGGGCGCCGCGGGGGAGACCCAGTACTTC. It specifies CAWSKLGAAGETQYF.

The chain links TRBV7-9 to TRBJ2-1; TRBD2 matches 7 bases. The CDR3 length is 16 residues. After removal of 4 bases from V and 7 bases from J, the junction contained 13 bases not matched to a gene. Germline V lookup: CDR1 SEHNR, CDR2 FQNEAQ (reference sequence). CDR3 nucleotides: TGTGCCAGCAGCTCGATAAAAGCGGGATTCAAGAATGAGCAGTTCTTC. Protein: CASSSIKAGFKNEQFF.

This chain links TRBV2 with TRBJ2-1, with D possibly matching TRBD1 (6 bases). The germline CDR1 and CDR2 sequences are SNHLY and FYNNEI. The CDR3 totals 15 residues. V was clipped by 6 bases and J by 0 bases, with 12 bases between them. CDR3 nucleotides: TGTGCCAGCAGCCCACGGGACAACTCCTACAATGAGCAGTTCTTC. It specifies CASSPRDNSYNEQFF.

The chain joins TRBV5-1 to TRBJ2-2; the match to TRBD2 covers 13 bases. With V trimmed by 4 bases and J by 2 bases, 5 bases remained unmatched. Germline CDR1 is SGHRS and CDR2 is YFSETQ. The CDR3 contains 17 residues. As DNA, the CDR3 is TGCGCCAGCAGCAAAGGACTAGCGGGAGACAACACCGGGGAGCTGTTTTTT. This gives the protein CASSKGLAGDNTGELFF.